These T cell receptor beta chains were read from a single sample in a study of blood T cell repertoires in COVID-19. Using immunoSEQ multiplex PCR, the repertoire was profiled, and TCRdb retains in-frame clones only, with some absent. The table lists 200,000 to 300,000 clones, around 80% of them singletons, with over 4.5% in the top ten. Material for sequencing was peripheral blood. These receptors all come from a human donor in a cohort sampled during active COVID-19. The conserved cysteine and the conserved F or W are not part of the CDR3 here. Rows may omit the clone size; those that give it use once, few, many or a size class.

V | size | CDR3
TRBV18 | NA | ASSPGTVNTGELF
TRBV18 | NA | ASSLPGQGYSGANVLT
TRBV10-3 | NA | AIRGQGGNTIY
TRBV10-3 | NA | AISVRTGYNYEQY
TRBV24-1 | NA | ATENRGWRNEQY
TRBV11-3 | NA | ASSLGPDREQY
TRBV5-1 | NA | ASSTPGLAGGPYNEQF
TRBV6-5 | NA | ASTMRGTYPYEQY
TRBV5-1 | NA | ASSSGGRGGGETQY
TRBV28 | NA | ASSTPTGTGDYGYT
TRBV5-1 | NA | ASSLAWGADTQY
TRBV6-6 | NA | ASRETGGDTEAF
TRBV5-6 | NA | ASSSLGGNTGELF
TRBV9 | once | ASSPRTQGTQY
TRBV6-6 | few | ASTPTGVHAEAF
TRBV7-9 | NA | ASSSDRGRNGYT
TRBV28 | NA | ASSTGGLTISGYT
TRBV9 | NA | ASSVQGATEAF
TRBV10-1 | NA | ASSEPSLAQY
TRBV5-5 | NA | ASSLEVGVGSLETQY
TRBV5-4 | NA | ASSPGQGRETQY
TRBV11-2 | NA | ASSHRVPGRVAQY
TRBV30 | NA | AWRAMSISEKLF
TRBV5-4 | NA | ASSLDTKETQY
TRBV28 | NA | ASWTSGEYNEQF
TRBV5-1 | few | ASSLAEGGELF
TRBV28 | NA | ASLAGSTDTQY
TRBV2 | once | ASSENRGIYGYT
TRBV11-1 | NA | ASSLGRGGSYNEQF
TRBV15 | few | ATSRQLATNEQF
TRBV27 | NA | ASSSAGGRGELF
TRBV6-8 | NA | ASSYRSGRAKETQY
TRBV6-5 | NA | ASSYSADSYEQY
TRBV3-1/TRBV3-2 | few | ASSQVGTGKSPLH
TRBV10-2 | once | ASRGPQGSDYGYT
TRBV19 | NA | ASSIQREGEQY
TRBV9 | NA | ASSPLDRPPGELF
TRBV3-1/TRBV3-2 | NA | ASSQVRGNEQF
TRBV28 | NA | ASAAPGHLKETQY